This TCR beta chain stems from a study of Graves' ophthalmopathy and Graves' hyperthyroidism. This CDR3 comprises 19 residues. CDR1 and CDR2 (germline): SGDLS, YYNGEE. The V end was cut by 1 base, the J end by 5 bases, with 25 bases between. RNA transcripts were the template, and TCR beta CDR3 regions were amplified from them. The library came from an HTBI-primed first-round RT-PCR and a second-round multiplex PCR. TCRdb analysed the multiplex PCR reads with MiXCR anew, one entry per CDR3 protein. This table holds over a million distinct CDR3 sequences, about 35% found once. Sequencing was done on a sample of peripheral blood or thyroid tissue (not recorded which). This chain connects TRBV9 to TRBJ1-5; D perhaps matches TRBD1 (6 bases). This TCR derives from an adult man with Graves' hyperthyroidism. This CDR3 is CASSVIPPTGTPGDQPQHF. The CDR3 DNA sequence: TGTGCCAGCAGCGTAATCCCTCCCACCGGGACACCGGGGGATCAGCCCCAGCATTTT.